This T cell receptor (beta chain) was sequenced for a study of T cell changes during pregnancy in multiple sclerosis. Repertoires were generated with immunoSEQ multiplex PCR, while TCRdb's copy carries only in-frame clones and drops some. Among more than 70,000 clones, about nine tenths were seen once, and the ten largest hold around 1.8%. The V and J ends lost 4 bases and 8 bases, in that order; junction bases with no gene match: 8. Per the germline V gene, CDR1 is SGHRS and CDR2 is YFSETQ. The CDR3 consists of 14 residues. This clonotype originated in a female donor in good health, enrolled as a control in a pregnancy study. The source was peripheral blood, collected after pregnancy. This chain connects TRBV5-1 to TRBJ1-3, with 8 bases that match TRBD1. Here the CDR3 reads CASSPQGAVDTIYF. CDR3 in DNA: TGCGCCAGCAGCCCTCAGGGGGCTGTCGACACCATATATTTT. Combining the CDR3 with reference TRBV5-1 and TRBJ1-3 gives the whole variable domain KAGVTQTPRYLIKTRGQQVTLSCSPISGHRSVSWYQQTPGQGLQFLFEYFSETQRNKGNFPGRFSGRQFSNSRSEMNVSTLELGDSALYLCASSPQGAVDTIYFGEGSWLTVV.